A single sample is the source of the 21 T cell receptor beta chains below, sequenced in a study of blood T cell repertoires in COVID-19. Clones were read by immunoSEQ multiplex PCR, and TCRdb kept only the in-frame ones, dropping some. The sample holds about 54,000 clones, about nine tenths seen once. Specimen: peripheral blood. The source of these receptors is a woman aged 40 to 55 with active COVID-19.

V and J are TRBV2 and TRBJ1-1; 7 bases map to TRBD1. With V trimmed by 4 bases and J by 4 bases, 3 bases remained unmatched. Per the germline V gene, CDR1 is SNHLY and CDR2 is FYNNEI. This CDR3 is built from 13 residues. CDR3 bases: TGTGCCAGCAGTGTGCAGGGGGGCACTGAAGCTTTCTTT. Translation gives CASSVQGGTEAFF.

This chain uses TRBV4-3 with TRBJ2-1, with D possibly TRBD1 on 5 matching bases. The CDR3 runs 15 residues. Trimming took 3 bases from V and 4 from J, leaving 13 bases between them. Germline CDR1 is LGHNA and CDR2 is YSLEER. This chain's CDR3 is CASSQNPPGYNEQFF. The DNA for the CDR3 is TGCGCCAGCAGCCAGAACCCCCCAGGGTACAATGAGCAGTTCTTC.

V is TRBV5-4 and J is TRBJ1-6; D not certain. With 0 bases removed from V and 5 bases from J, the gap between germline ends came to 9 bases. Germline CDR1 and CDR2: SGHNT and YYREEE (reference sequence). This CDR3 is 15 amino acids long. CDR3 residues: CASSLDSTNNSPLHF. In DNA form, the CDR3 reads TGTGCCAGCAGCTTGGACAGTACGAATAATTCACCCCTCCACTTT.

V usage is TRBV11-3 and J usage is TRBJ2-2; 7 nucleotides match TRBD1. The CDR3 contains 17 residues. V lost 1 base and J lost 1; bases outside the gene matches: 6. CDR1 is SGHNT, CDR2 YENEEA, per germline. The CDR3 region is CASSLVLRGLNTGELFF. The CDR3 DNA is TGTGCCAGCAGCTTAGTATTGAGGGGGCTGAACACCGGGGAGCTGTTTTTT.

V and J are TRBV25-1 and TRBJ2-5, with 8 bases fitting TRBD1. This CDR3 comprises 15 residues. The V segment lost 3 bases and the J segment 5 bases; nucleotides outside the gene matches: 8. Germline CDR1 is MGHDK and CDR2 is SYGVNS. The CDR3 protein is CASSDPRTGRETQYF. In nucleotides, the CDR3 is TGTGCCAGCAGTGATCCTCGGACAGGGCGGGAGACCCAGTACTTC.

V and J are TRBV3-1 (or the pseudogene TRBV3-2) and TRBJ1-4; D is uncertain. V was cut by 1 base and J by 14 bases, with 11 bases left in between. The germline CDR1 and CDR2 sequences are LGHDT and YNNKEL (reference sequence). There are 12 residues in the CDR3. As DNA, the CDR3 is TGTGCCAGCAGCCAAGTTCGGAGTGCTCTGTTTTTT. This sequence encodes CASSQVRSALFF.

The chain is built from TRBV6-5 and TRBJ1-2; the D gene is possibly TRBD1 (5 bases). CDR3 size: 14 residues. V was cut by 0 bases and J by 7 bases, with 12 bases left in between. In germline, CDR1 is MNHEY, CDR2 SVGAGI. CDR3 in DNA: TGTGCCAGCAGTTACTCAGCAGGGTCCCGTGGCTACACCTTC. This sequence encodes CASSYSAGSRGYTF.

J is TRBJ1-1 and V is TRBV11-2; D gene uncertain. The CDR3 is 15 residues long. V dropped 4 bases and J dropped 0 bases, with 12 bases sitting between them. The germline gives CDR1 SGHAT, CDR2 FQNNGV. CDR3 DNA: TGTGCCAGCAGCTCCGACGGAGGGATGAACACTGAAGCTTTCTTT. It translates to CASSSDGGMNTEAFF.

V is TRBV11-3 and J is TRBJ2-2, with D possibly being TRBD2 (6 bases). The CDR3 is made up of 14 amino acids. Trimming shortened V by 0 bases and J by 6 bases, and 8 bases separated the two germline ends. Looked up from germline, CDR1 is SGHNT and CDR2 is YENEEA. The CDR3 nucleotides are TGTGCCAGCAGCTTAGATGGGGAGGCCGGGGAGCTGTTTTTT. This encodes CASSLDGEAGELFF.

This sequence joins TRBV19 and TRBJ1-1; D call uncertain. This CDR3 is built from 13 residues. V lost 1 base and J lost 3, with 6 bases in between. The germline V gene has CDR1 LNHDA and CDR2 SQIVND (reference sequence). CDR3 nucleotides: TGTGCCAGTAGTATAGTGCCGGACACTGAAGCTTTCTTT. Its protein is CASSIVPDTEAFF. Full variable domain (missing parts from reference TRBV19 and TRBJ1-1): DGGITQSPKYLFRKEGQNVTLSCEQNLNHDAMYWYRQDPGQGLRLIYYSQIVNDFQKGDIAEGYSVSREKKESFPLTVTSAQKNPTAFYLCASSIVPDTEAFFGQGTRLTVV.

The V gene is TRBV24-1, the J gene TRBJ2-1, with D hard to call. CDR1 and CDR2 (germline): KGHDR, SFDVKD. V lost 4 bases, J lost 14 bases, and 17 bases lay in between. The CDR3 contains 13 residues. CDR3: CATSDFARSTEFF. The CDR3 DNA follows: TGTGCCACCAGTGACTTTGCCAGGTCAACTGAGTTCTTC.

The chain recombines TRBV7-2 with TRBJ2-7, with D maybe TRBD2 (5 bases). V was trimmed by 5 bases and J by 2 bases, leaving 13 bases between them. Germline lookup yields CDR1 SGHTA and CDR2 FQGNSA. This CDR3 is built from 14 residues. The CDR3 bases are TGTGCCAGCAGCCCCGGAGGACTCCCCTACGAGCAGTACTTC. Encoded protein: CASSPGGLPYEQYF.

The chain recombines TRBV6-4 with TRBJ2-3; perhaps TRBD2 as D (5 bases). CDR1 is MRHNA, CDR2 SNTAGT, per germline. CDR3 size: 14 residues. With 2 bases removed from V and 2 bases from J, the gap between germline ends came to 8 bases. The CDR3 is CASSDRGFTDTQYF. The DNA of the CDR3 is TGTGCCAGCAGTGACCGGGGTTTCACAGATACGCAGTATTTT.

This clone was picked up a small number of times. The rearrangement links TRBV2 to TRBJ1-2; the D gene is possibly TRBD1 (6 bases). The CDR3 length is 12 residues. V was shortened by 5 bases and J by 12 bases, with 16 bases between the two germline ends. Germline V gene sequence: CDR1 SNHLY, CDR2 FYNNEI. This CDR3 reads CASSPQGPSHTF. In DNA, the CDR3 is TGTGCCAGCAGTCCCCAGGGGCCTTCTCACACCTTC.

The gene calls are TRBV2 and TRBJ2-7; D remains ambiguous. The V gene's germline CDR1 is SNHLY and CDR2 FYNNEI. This CDR3 region has 14 residues. V lost 6 bases and J 0 bases, leaving 12 bases between the germline ends. CDR3: CASRPAEASYEQYF. CDR3 sequence (DNA): TGTGCCAGCAGACCTGCCGAAGCCTCCTACGAGCAGTACTTC.

The chain uses TRBV5-5 and TRBJ2-7; 8 nucleotides line up with TRBD1. Germline V gene data show CDR1 as SGHKS and CDR2 as YYEKEE (reference sequence). V gave up 0 bases and J gave up 7 bases; unmatched junction bases: 6. The CDR3 has 14 amino acids. CDR3 in amino acids: CASSLAARGREQYF. CDR3 DNA sequence: TGTGCCAGCAGCTTGGCAGCCAGGGGGCGGGAGCAGTACTTC. Together with reference TRBV5-5 and TRBJ2-7, the CDR3 gives the full variable domain: DAGVTQSPTHLIKTRGQQVTLRCSPISGHKSVSWYQQVLGQGPQFIFQYYEKEERGRGNFPDRFSARQFPNYSSELNVNALLLGDSALYLCASSLAARGREQYFGPGTRLTVT.

This chain links TRBV3-1 (or the pseudogene TRBV3-2) with TRBJ2-7, with D maybe TRBD1 (6 bases). V was pared by 6 bases and J by 6 bases, with 24 bases between. The CDR3 loop spans 16 amino acids. The germline CDR1 and CDR2 sequences are LGHDT and YNNKEL (reference sequence). The CDR3 bases are TGTGCCAGCAGTCAGACAACCGGGACACACCAGGGCGAGCAGTACTTC. This codes for CASSQTTGTHQGEQYF.

The chain uses TRBV5-4 and TRBJ2-3, with 8 bases identical to TRBD1. V shed 0 bases and J 4 bases; nucleotides not matched to a gene: 7. CDR1 is SGHNT and CDR2 is YYREEE in the germline V gene (reference sequence). This CDR3 has 16 amino acids. For the CDR3, the DNA is TGTGCCAGCAGCTTGGCCAGACAGGGGCGGGCAGATACGCAGTATTTT. It specifies CASSLARQGRADTQYF.

This sequence joins TRBV10-3 and TRBJ2-1; D is perhaps TRBD2 (6 bases). V lost 2 bases and J 3 bases, leaving 14 bases between the germline ends. Looked up from germline, CDR1 is ENHRY and CDR2 is SYGVKD. The CDR3 runs to 16 residues. CDR3 loop: CAISEPPGDGYNEQFF. The CDR3 DNA reads TGTGCCATCAGTGAGCCCCCGGGGGACGGCTACAATGAGCAGTTCTTC.

The chain links TRBV11-3 to TRBJ1-2; 9 nucleotides agree with TRBD1. The CDR3 consists of 14 residues. Germline assignment: CDR1 SGHNT and CDR2 YENEEA. With 1 base clipped from V and 6 bases from J, the junction kept 3 bases outside the gene matches. CDR3 nucleotides: TGTGCCAGCAGCTTAGTGGGACAGGGTCATGGCTACACCTTC. Its translation is CASSLVGQGHGYTF.

This clone was observed a single time. The chain has TRBV4-2 and TRBJ2-1; D possibly corresponds to TRBD1 (5 bases). The V gene's germline CDR1 is LGHNA and CDR2 YNFKEQ. V was cut by 0 bases and J by 5 bases, with 5 bases left in between. The CDR3 is 13 residues long. CDR3 residues: CASSQEQDNEQFF. CDR3 nucleotides: TGTGCCAGCAGCCAAGAACAGGACAATGAGCAGTTCTTC.